This TCR beta chain emerged from a study of cytomegalovirus exposure and HLA in healthy donors. Study-level findings and limits: In vitro testing confirmed a few CMV-associated chains as specific for CMV antigens. The classifier was said to identify cytomegalovirus status with high specificity and sensitivity. Cytomegalovirus association was assigned to under 200 TCR beta chains.

The donors were in the roughly 120-subject validation cohort, distinct from the 666-subject first cohort. This CDR3 spans 14 amino acids. The germline V and J ends were trimmed by 6 bases and 4 bases, with 15 bases remaining between them. From germline, CDR1 is SEHNR and CDR2 FQNEAQ (reference sequence). As regards this clone: Its antigen is still unknown.

Assay: immunoSEQ multiplex PCR; the TCRdb copy retains only in-frame clones and omits some. The sample consists of roughly 75,000 clones, about 94% of them appearing once. The rearrangement joins TRBV7-9 to TRBJ1-2, with D possibly TRBD1 on 6 matching bases. The sample comprised PBMCs. This receptor was identified in a young woman in good health and CMV-seronegative. This CDR3 is CASSLQGSPYGYTF. CDR3 coding DNA: TGTGCCAGCAGTCTTCAGGGGTCCCCCTATGGCTACACCTTC.